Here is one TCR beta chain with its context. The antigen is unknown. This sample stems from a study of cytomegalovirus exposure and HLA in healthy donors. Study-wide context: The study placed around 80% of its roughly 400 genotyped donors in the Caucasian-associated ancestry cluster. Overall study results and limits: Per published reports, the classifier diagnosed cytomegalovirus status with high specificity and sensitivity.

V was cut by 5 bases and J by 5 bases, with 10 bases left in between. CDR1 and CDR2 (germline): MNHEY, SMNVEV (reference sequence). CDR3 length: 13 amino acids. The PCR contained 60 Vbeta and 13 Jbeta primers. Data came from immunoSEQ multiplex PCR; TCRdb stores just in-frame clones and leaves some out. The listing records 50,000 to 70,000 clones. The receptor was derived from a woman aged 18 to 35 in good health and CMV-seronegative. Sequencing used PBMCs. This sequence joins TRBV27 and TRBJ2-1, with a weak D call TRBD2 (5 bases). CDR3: CASSRGFNNEQFF. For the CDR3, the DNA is TGTGCCAGCAGTAGAGGGTTCAACAATGAGCAGTTCTTC.